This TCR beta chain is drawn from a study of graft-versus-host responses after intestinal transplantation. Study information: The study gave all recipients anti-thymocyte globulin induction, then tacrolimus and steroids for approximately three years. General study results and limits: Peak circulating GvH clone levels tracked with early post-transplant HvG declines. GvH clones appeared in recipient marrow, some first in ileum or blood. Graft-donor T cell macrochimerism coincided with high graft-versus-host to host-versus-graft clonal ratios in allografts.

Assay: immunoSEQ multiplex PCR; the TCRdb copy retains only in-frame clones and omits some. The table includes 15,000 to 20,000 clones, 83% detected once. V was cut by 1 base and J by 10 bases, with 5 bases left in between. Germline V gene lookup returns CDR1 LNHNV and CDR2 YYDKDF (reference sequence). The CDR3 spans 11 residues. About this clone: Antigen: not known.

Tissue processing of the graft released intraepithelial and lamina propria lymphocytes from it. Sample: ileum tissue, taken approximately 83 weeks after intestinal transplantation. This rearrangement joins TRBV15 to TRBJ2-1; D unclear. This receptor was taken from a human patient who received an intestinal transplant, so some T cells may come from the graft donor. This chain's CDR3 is CATSRGGEQFF. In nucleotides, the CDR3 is TGTGCCACCAGCAGAGGGGGAGAGCAGTTCTTC.